The sequence of this T cell receptor (beta chain) was determined in a study of OX40 agonist ivuxolimab in advanced cancers. Study context: Administration of intravenous ivuxolimab to patients occurred every 2 weeks at 0.01 to 10 mg/kg. Partial responses were recorded for three patients, including one with hepatocellular carcinoma and two with cutaneous melanoma. Findings of the study overall: Some of the lowest clonal expansion was seen in partial responders at 0.1-3.0 mg/kg. At 0.1 to 3.0 mg/kg, CD4+ and CD8+ blood T cells expanded clonally by week 6.

Libraries were prepared by immunoSEQ multiplex PCR; TCRdb keeps only in-frame clonotypes and omits some of them. The data show approximately 70,000 clones, 75% to 95% seen once. The CDR3 runs 14 residues. The V end was cut by 7 bases, the J end by 0 bases, with 13 bases between. Germline V lookup: CDR1 MDHEN, CDR2 SYDVKM. Comments on this clone: Its antigen is currently unknown.

The sequenced sample was CD4+ or CD8+ T cells sorted from blood, obtained in a trial of the OX40 agonist ivuxolimab. The receptor's source is an adult with an advanced solid tumor such as melanoma, head and neck, liver or kidney cancer. The chain has TRBV28 and TRBJ2-7; D unresolved. The CDR3 reads CASTLGSGSYEQYF. The CDR3, as DNA: TGTGCCAGCACCCTCGGCTCGGGCTCCTACGAGCAGTACTTC. Combining the CDR3 with reference TRBV28 and TRBJ2-7 gives the whole variable domain DVKVTQSSRYLVKRTGEKVFLECVQDMDHENMFWYRQDPGLGLRLIYFSYDVKMKEKGDIPEGYSVSREKKERFSLILESASTNQTSMYLCASTLGSGSYEQYFGPGTRLTVT.